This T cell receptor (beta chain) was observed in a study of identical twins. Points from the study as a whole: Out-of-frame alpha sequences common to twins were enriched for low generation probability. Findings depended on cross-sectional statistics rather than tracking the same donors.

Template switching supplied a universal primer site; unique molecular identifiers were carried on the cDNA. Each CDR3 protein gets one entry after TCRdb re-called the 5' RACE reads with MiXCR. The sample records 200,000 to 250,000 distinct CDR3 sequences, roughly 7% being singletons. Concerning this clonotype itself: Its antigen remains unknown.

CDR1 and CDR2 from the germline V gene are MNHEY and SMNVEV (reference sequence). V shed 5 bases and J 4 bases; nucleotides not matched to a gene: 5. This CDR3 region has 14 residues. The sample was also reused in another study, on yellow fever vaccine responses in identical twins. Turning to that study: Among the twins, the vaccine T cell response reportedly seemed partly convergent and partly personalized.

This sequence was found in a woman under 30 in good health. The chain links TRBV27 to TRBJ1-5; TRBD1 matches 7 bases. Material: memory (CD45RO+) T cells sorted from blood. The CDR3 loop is CASSTTGWNQPQHF. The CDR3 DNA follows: TGTGCCAGCAGTACGACAGGGTGGAATCAGCCCCAGCATTTT.